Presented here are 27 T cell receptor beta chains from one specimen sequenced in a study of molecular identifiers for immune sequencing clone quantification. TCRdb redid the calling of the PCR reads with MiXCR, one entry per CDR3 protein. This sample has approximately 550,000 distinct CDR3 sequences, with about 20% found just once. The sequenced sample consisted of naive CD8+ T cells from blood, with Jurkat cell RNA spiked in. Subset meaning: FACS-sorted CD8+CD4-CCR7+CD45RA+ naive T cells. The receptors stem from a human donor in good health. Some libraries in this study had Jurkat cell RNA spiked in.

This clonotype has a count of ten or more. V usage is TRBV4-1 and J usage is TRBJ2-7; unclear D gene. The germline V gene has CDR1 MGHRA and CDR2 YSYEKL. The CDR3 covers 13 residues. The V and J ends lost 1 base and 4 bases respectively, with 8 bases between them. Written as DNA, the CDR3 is TGCGCCAGCAGCCAAGCTCCTCGATACGAGCAGTACTTC. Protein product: CASSQAPRYEQYF.

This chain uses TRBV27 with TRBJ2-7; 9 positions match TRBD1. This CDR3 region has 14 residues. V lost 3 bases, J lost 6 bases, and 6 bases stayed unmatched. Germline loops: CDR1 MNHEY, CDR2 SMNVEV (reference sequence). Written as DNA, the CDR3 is TGTGCCAGCAGTTTGGGACAGGGATCACTCGAGCAGTACTTC. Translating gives CASSLGQGSLEQYF.

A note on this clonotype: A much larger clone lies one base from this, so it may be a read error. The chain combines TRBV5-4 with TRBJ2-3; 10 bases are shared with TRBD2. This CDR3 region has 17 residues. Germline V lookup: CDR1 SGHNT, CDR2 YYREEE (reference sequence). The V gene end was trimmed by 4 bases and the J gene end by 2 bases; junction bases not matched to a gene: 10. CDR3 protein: CASSPGPAGGHTDTQYF. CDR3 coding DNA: TGTGCCAGCAGCCCCGGACCAGCGGGGGGGCACACAGATACGCAGTATTTT.

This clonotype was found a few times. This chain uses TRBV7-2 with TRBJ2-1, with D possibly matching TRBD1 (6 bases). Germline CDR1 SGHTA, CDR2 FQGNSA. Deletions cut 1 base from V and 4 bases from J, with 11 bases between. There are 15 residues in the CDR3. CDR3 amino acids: CASSLGGGNYNEQFF. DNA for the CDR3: TGTGCCAGCAGCTTAGGTGGGGGCAATTACAATGAGCAGTTCTTC. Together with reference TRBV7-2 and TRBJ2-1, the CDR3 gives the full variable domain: GAGVSQSPSNKVTEKGKDVELRCDPISGHTALYWYRQSLGQGLEFLIYFQGNSAPDKSGLPSDRFSAERTGGSVSTLTIQRTQQEDSAVYLCASSLGGGNYNEQFFGPGTRLTVL.

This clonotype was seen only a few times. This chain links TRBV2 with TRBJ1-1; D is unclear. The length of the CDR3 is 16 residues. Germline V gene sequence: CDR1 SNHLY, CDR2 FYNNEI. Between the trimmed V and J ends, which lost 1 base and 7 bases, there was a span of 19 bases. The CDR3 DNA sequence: TGTGCCAGCAGTGAAGGCCCCCACACAATGGCGGTTGAAGCTTTCTTT. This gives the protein CASSEGPHTMAVEAFF.

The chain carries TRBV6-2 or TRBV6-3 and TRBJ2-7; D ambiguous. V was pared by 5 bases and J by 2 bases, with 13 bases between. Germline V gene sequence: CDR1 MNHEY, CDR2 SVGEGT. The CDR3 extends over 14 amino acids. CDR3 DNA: TGTGCCAGCAGTAGCTTGAACAACCCCTACGAGCAGTACTTC. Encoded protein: CASSSLNNPYEQYF.

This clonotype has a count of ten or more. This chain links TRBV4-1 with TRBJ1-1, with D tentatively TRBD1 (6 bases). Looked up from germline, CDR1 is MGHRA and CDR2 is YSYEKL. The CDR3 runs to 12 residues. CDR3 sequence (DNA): TGCGCTTCCAGACAGGCGGGTTCTGAAGCTTTCTTT. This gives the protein CASRQAGSEAFF.

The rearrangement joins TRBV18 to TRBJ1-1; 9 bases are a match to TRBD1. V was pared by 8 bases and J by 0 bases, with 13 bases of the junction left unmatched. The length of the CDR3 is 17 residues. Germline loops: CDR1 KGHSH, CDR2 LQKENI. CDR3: CASPHSTGGYMNTEAFF. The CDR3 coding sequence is TGTGCCAGCCCACACTCGACAGGGGGATACATGAACACTGAAGCTTTCTTT.

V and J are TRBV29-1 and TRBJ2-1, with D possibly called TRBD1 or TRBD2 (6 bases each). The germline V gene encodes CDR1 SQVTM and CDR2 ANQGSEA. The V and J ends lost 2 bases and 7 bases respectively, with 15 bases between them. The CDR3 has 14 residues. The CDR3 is CSVEMLGGGNEQFF. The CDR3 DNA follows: TGCAGCGTTGAAATGCTAGGAGGGGGGAATGAGCAGTTCTTC.

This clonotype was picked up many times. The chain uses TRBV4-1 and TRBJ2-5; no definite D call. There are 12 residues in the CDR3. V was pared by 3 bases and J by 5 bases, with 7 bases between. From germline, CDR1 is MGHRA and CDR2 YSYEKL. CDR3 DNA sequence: TGCGCCAGCAGCCACCCCGGCGAGACCCAGTACTTC. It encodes CASSHPGETQYF.

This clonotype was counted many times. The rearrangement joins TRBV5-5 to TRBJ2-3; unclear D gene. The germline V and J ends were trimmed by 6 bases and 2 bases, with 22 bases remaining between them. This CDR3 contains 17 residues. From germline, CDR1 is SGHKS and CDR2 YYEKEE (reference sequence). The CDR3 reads CASTHLLVQGFTDTQYF. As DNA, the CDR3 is TGTGCCAGCACCCATCTACTTGTCCAAGGATTCACAGATACGCAGTATTTT.

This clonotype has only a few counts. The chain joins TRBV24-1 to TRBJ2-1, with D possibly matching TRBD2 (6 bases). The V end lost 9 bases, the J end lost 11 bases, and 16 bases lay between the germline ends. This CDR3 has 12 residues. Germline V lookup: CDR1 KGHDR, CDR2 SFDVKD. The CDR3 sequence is CATSGVSSQQFF. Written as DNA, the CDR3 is TGTGCCACCTCGGGGGTGTCGAGCCAGCAGTTCTTC.

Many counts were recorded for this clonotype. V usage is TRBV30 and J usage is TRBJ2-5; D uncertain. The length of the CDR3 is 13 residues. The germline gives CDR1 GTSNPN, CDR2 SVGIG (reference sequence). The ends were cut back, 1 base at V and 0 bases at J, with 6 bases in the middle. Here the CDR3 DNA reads TGTGCCTGGAGTGACGATCACCAAGAGACCCAGTACTTC. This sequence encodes CAWSDDHQETQYF.

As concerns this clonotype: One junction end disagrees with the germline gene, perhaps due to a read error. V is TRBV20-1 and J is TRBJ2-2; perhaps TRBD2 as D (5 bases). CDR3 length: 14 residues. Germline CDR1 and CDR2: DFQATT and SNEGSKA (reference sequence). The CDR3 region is CSARDSPRPGELLF. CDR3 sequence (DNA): TGCAGTGCTAGAGATAGTCCAAGGCCCGGGGAGCTGCTTTTT.

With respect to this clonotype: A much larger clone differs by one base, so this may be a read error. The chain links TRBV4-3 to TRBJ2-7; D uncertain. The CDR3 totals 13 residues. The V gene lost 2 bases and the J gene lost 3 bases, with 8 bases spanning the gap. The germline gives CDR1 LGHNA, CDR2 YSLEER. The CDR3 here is CASSQWEGYEQYF. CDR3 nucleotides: TGCGCCAGCAGCCAATGGGAAGGCTACGAGCAGTACTTC.

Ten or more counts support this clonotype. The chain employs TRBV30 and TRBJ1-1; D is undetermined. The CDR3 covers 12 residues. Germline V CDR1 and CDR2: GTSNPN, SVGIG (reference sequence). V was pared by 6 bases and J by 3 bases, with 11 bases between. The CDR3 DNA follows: TGTGCCTGCCGGGGAGGATACACTGAAGCTTTCTTT. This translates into CACRGGYTEAFF.

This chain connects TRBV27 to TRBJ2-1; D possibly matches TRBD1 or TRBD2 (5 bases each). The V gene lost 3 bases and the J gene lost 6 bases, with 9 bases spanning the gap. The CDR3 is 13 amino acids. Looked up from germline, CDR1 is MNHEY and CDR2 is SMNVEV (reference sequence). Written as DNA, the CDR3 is TGTGCCAGCAGTTTGGGGGACGTCAATGAGCAGTTCTTC. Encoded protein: CASSLGDVNEQFF.

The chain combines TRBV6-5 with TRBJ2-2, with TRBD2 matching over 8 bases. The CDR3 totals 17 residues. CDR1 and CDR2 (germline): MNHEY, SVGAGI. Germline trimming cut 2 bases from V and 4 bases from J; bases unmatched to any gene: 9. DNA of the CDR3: TGTGCCAGCAGTTACGGCGTAGCGGGGAGGATCACCGGGGAGCTGTTTTTT. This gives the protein CASSYGVAGRITGELFF.

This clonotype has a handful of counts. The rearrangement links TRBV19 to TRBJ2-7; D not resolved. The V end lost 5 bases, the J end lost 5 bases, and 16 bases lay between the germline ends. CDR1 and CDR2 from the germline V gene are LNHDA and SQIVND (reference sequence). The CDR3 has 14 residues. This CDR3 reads CASSYPGAANEQYF. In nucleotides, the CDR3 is TGTGCCAGTAGTTACCCCGGCGCAGCTAACGAGCAGTACTTC.

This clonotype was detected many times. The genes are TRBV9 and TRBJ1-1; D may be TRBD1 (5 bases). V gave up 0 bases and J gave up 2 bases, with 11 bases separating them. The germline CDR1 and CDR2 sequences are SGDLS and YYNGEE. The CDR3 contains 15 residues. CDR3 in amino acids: CASSVDGGVNTEAFF. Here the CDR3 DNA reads TGTGCCAGCAGCGTAGATGGGGGGGTCAACACTGAAGCTTTCTTT. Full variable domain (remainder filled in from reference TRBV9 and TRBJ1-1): DSGVTQTPKHLITATGQRVTLRCSPRSGDLSVYWYQQSLDQGLQFLIQYYNGEERAKGNILERFSAQQFPDLHSELNLSSLELGDSALYFCASSVDGGVNTEAFFGQGTRLTVV.

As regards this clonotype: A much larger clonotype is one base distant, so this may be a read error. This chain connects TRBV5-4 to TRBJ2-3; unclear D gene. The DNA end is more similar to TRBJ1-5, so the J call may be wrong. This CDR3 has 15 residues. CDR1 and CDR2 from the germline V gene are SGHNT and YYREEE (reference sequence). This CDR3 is CASSLEWGMADTQHF. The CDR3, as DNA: TGTGCCAGCAGCTTGGAGTGGGGAATGGCAGATACGCAGCATTTT.

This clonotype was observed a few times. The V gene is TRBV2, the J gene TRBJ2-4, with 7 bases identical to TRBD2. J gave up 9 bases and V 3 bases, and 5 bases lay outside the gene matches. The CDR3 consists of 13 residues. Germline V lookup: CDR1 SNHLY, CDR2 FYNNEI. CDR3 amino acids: CASSEGGRGIQYF. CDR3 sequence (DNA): TGTGCCAGCAGTGAGGGGGGGAGAGGCATTCAGTACTTC. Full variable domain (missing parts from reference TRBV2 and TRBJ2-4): EPEVTQTPSHQVTQMGQEVILRCVPISNHLYFYWYRQILGQKVEFLVSFYNNEISEKSEIFDDQFSVERPDGSNFTLKIRSTKLEDSAMYFCASSEGGRGIQYFGAGTRLSVL.

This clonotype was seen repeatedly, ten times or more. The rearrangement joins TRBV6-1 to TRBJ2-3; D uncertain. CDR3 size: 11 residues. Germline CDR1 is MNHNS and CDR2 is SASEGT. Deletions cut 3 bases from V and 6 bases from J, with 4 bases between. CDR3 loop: CASSEDDTQYF. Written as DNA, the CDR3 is TGTGCCAGCAGTGAGGATGATACGCAGTATTTT.

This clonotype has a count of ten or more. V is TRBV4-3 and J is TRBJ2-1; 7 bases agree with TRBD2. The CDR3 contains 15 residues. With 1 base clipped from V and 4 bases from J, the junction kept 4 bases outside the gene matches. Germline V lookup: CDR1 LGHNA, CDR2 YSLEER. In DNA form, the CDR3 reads TGCGCCAGCAGCCAAGGCGGCGGGGGATACAATGAGCAGTTCTTC. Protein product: CASSQGGGGYNEQFF.

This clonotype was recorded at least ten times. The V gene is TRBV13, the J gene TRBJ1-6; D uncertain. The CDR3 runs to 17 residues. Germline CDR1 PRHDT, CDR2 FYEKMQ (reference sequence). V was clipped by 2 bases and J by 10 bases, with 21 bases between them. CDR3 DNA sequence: TGTGCCAGCAGCTTAAGCCCCATACCAGGAGAGAGATCACCCCTCCACTTT. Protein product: CASSLSPIPGERSPLHF.

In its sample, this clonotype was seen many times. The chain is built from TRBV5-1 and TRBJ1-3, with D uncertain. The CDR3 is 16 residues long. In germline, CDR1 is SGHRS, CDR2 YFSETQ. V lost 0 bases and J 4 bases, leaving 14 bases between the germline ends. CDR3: CASSLAYGRQGNTIYF. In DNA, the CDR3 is TGCGCCAGCAGCTTGGCCTACGGACGGCAGGGAAACACCATATATTTT.

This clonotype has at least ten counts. Here the CDR3 reads CASSLRSATEAFF. Written as DNA, the CDR3 is TGTGCCAGCAGCTTGCGTTCAGCCACTGAAGCTTTCTTT. The chain is built from TRBV5-4 and TRBJ1-1, with D unresolved. The length of the CDR3 is 13 residues. The germline V gene encodes CDR1 SGHNT and CDR2 YYREEE (reference sequence). The germline V and J ends were trimmed by 1 base and 4 bases, with 8 bases remaining between them.